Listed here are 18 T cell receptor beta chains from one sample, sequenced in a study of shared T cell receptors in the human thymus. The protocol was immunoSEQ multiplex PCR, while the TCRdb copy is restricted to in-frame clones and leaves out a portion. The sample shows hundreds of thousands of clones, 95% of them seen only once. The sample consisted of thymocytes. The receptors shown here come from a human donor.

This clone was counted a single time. CDR3 protein: CASSGQGALYGYTF. The CDR3 region has the DNA TGCGCCAGCAGCGGACAGGGGGCTCTCTATGGCTACACCTTC. The chain uses TRBV5-1 and TRBJ1-2; 11 bases agree with TRBD1. Germline V lookup: CDR1 SGHRS, CDR2 YFSETQ. Germline trimming cut 4 bases from V and 4 bases from J; bases unmatched to any gene: 3. The CDR3 contains 14 residues.

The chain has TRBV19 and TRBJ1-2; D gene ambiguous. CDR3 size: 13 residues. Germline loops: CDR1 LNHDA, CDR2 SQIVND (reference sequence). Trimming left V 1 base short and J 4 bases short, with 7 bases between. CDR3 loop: CASSIARSYGYTF. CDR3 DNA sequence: TGTGCCAGTAGTATAGCTCGGTCCTATGGCTACACCTTC.

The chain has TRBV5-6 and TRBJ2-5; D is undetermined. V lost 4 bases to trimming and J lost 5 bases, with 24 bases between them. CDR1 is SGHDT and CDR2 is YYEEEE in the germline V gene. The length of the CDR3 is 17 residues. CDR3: CASSPGPRGRAGETQYF. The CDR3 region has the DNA TGTGCCAGCAGCCCCGGGCCCCGAGGAAGGGCCGGGGAGACCCAGTACTTC.

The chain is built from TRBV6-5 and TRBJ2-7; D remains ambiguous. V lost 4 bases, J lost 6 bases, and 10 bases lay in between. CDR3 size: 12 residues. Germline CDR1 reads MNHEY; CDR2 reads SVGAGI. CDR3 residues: CASSWTDGEQYF. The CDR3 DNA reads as TGTGCCAGCAGTTGGACGGATGGCGAGCAGTACTTC.

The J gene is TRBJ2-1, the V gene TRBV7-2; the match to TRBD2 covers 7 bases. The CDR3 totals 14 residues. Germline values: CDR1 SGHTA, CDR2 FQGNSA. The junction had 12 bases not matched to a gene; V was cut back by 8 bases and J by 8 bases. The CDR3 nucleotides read TGTGCCAGCCCCGGGGGGACCGGTAGGGATGAGCAGTTCTTC. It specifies CASPGGTGRDEQFF.

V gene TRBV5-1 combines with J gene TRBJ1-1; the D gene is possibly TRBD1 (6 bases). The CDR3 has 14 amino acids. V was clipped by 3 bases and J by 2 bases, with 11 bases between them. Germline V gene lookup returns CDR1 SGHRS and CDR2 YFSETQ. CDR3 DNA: TGCGCCAGCAGCTCGAGGGGGGGAAACACTGAAGCTTTCTTT. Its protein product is CASSSRGGNTEAFF.

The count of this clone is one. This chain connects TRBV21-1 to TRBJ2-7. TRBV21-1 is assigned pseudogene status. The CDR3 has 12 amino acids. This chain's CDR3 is CASSKVLGTRYF. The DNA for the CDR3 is TGTGCCAGCAGCAAAGTGTTAGGAACTCGGTACTTC.

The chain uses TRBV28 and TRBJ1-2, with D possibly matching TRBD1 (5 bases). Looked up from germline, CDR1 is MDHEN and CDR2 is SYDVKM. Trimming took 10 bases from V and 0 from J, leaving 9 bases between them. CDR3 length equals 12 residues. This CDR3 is CATGTANYGYTF. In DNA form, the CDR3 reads TGTGCCACCGGGACGGCTAACTATGGCTACACCTTC.

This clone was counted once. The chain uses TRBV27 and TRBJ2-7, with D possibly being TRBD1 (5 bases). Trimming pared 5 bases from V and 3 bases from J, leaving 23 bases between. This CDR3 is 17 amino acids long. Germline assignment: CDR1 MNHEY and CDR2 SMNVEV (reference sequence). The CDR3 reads CASSRKQGFNMLYEQYF. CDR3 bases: TGTGCCAGCAGTCGGAAGCAGGGTTTCAATATGCTCTACGAGCAGTACTTC.

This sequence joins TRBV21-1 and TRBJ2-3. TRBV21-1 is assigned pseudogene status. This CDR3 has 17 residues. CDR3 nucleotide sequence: TGTGCCAGCAGCTTCTTCTCACGGGCGCCTCACACAGATACGCAGTATTTT. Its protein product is CASSFFSRAPHTDTQYF.

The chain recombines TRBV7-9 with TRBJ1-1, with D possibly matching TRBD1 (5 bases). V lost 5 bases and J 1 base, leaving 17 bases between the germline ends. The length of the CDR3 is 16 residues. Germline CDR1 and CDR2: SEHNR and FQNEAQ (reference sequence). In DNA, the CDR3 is TGTGCCAGCAGCCCGATCCGGGACTCAAAGAACACTGAAGCTTTCTTT. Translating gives CASSPIRDSKNTEAFF.

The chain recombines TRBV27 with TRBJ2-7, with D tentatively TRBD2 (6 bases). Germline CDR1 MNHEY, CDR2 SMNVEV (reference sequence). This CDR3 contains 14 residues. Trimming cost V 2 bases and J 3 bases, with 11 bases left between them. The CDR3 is CASSLKLADYEQYF. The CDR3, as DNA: TGTGCCAGCAGTTTAAAACTAGCTGACTACGAGCAGTACTTC.

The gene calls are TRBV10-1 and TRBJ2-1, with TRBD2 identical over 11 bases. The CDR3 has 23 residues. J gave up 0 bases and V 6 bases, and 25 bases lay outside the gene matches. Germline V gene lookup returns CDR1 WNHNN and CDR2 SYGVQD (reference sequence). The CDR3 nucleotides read TGCGCCAGCAGCCCAACTTTACGATCCGGACTAGCGGGCCACCCAAGCTCCTACAATGAGCAGTTCTTC. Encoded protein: CASSPTLRSGLAGHPSSYNEQFF.

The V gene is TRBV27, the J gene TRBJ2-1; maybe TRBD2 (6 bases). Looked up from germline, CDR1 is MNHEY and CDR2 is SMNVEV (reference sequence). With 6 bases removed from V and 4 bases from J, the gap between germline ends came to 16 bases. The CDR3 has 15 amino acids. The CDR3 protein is CASSPGVRYYNEQFF. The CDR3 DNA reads TGTGCCAGCAGCCCGGGAGTCCGCTATTACAATGAGCAGTTCTTC.

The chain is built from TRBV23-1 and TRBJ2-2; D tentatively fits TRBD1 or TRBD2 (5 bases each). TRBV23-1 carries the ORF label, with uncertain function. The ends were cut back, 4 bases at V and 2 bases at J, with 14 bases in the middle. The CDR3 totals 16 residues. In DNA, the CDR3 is TGCGCCAGCAGTCGAGGTAGGGACGTTAACACCGGGGAGCTGTTTTTT. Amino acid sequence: CASSRGRDVNTGELFF.

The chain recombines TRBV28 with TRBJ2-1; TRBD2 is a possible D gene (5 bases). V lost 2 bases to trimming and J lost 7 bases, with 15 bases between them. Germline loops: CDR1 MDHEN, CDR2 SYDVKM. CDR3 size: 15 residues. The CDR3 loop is CASSLPRLLGNEQFF. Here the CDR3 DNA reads TGTGCCAGCAGTTTACCCCGCCTACTAGGGAATGAGCAGTTCTTC.

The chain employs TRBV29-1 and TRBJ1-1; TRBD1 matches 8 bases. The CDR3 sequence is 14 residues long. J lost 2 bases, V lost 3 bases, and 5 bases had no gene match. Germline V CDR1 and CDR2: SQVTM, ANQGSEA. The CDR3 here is CSVDPGQANTEAFF. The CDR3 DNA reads TGCAGCGTTGACCCGGGACAGGCAAACACTGAAGCTTTCTTT.

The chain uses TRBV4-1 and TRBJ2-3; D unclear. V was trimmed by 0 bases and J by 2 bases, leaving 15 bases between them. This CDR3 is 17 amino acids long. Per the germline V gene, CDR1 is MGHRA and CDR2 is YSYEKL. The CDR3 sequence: CASSQELGDGPTDTQYF. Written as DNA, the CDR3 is TGCGCCAGCAGCCAAGAGCTAGGTGACGGCCCCACAGATACGCAGTATTTT.